This entry describes one TCR beta chain. PCR involved 60 Vbeta and 13 Jbeta primers. Method: immunoSEQ multiplex PCR; TCRdb's copy keeps in-frame clones and lacks some. Seen here are more than 90,000 clones, around 76% observed once, and the top ten hold 15% to 20%. These data are taken from a study of cytomegalovirus exposure and HLA in healthy donors. V shed 6 bases and J 1 base; nucleotides not matched to a gene: 7. The CDR3 totals 15 residues. Germline V gene sequence: CDR1 MDHEN, CDR2 SYDVKM. Sequenced: PBMCs. The J gene is TRBJ2-3, the V gene TRBV28; 7 positions agree with TRBD1. The clonotype was recovered from a middle-aged man in good health and CMV-seropositive. In DNA, the CDR3 is TGTGCCAGCAGCTTGGGACAGCAGGGCACAGATACGCAGTATTTT. This encodes CASSLGQQGTDTQYF.